These T cell receptor beta chains were read from a single sample in a study of post-analysis software for immune sequencing data. MiXCR, run by TCRdb on the PCR reads, gives a single entry per CDR3 protein. The sample consists of roughly 730,000 distinct CDR3 sequences, 30% of them appearing once. Sequencing was performed on blood. These receptors were obtained from a girl aged 5-17 years with multiple sclerosis. Both conserved end residues are part of each CDR3. A D gene is named only where the DNA matches it firmly. Clone size is shown for a subset of rows, as once, few, many or a class of expanded clone.

>TRBV20-1|few|TRBJ2-1|12|TRBD2
TGCAGTGCTAGGACTAGCGGGCAGAGGCAGTTCTTC
CSARTSGQRQFF
>TRBV20-1|few|TRBJ1-4|13|NA
TGCAGTGCTGGGGGGGGGTTGGATGAAAAACTGTTTTTT
CSAGGGLDEKLFF
>TRBV15|NA|TRBJ2-5|15|NA
TGTGCCACCAGCAGAGATAGATTCGGGGAGGAGACCCAGTACTTC
CATSRDRFGEETQYF
>TRBV20-1|once|TRBJ2-7|17|TRBD2
TGCAGTGCTAGAGACAGCAGTCCGGAACTAGCGGGAGCCGAGCAGTACTTC
CSARDSSPELAGAEQYF
>TRBV5-1|many|TRBJ2-7|15|TRBD1
TGCGCCAGCAGCTTGGGGACAGGGGTCTACTACGAGCAGTACTTC
CASSLGTGVYYEQYF
>TRBV18|many|TRBJ2-3|15|NA
TGTGCCAGCTCACCACCTGGGCAGCTCACAGATACGCAGTATTTT
CASSPPGQLTDTQYF
>TRBV5-1|few|TRBJ1-2|16|NA
TGCGCCAGCAGCTTGGGGCTACAGAGAGCTAACTATGGCTACACCTTC
CASSLGLQRANYGYTF
>TRBV20-1|few|TRBJ2-1|18|TRBD2
TGCAGTGCTAGAGACCCTCGGGGGGGGAGGGCCCCCTACAATGAGCAGTTCTTC
CSARDPRGGRAPYNEQFF
>TRBV7-2|few|TRBJ1-2|14|NA
TGTGCCAGCAGCTTAGCGGCGCAGGTCGGCGGCTACACCTTC
CASSLAAQVGGYTF
>TRBV12-5|NA|TRBJ2-5|12|NA
TGTGCTAGTGGTTTTCGCACAGAGACCCAGTACTTC
CASGFRTETQYF
>TRBV29-1|NA|TRBJ2-1|12|NA
TGCAGCGTTGAACCTACCGGGGGTGAGCAGTTCTTC
CSVEPTGGEQFF
>TRBV6-5|many|TRBJ1-6|15|TRBD1
TGTGCCAGCAGTACCCGGACAGGGTATAATTCACCCCTCCACTTT
CASSTRTGYNSPLHF
>TRBV9|few|TRBJ2-1|15|TRBD1
TGTGCCAGCAGCGTAGAGGGACAGGGGCCGAATGAGCAGTTCTTC
CASSVEGQGPNEQFF
>TRBV3-1|few|TRBJ2-1|16|TRBD1
TGTGCCAGCAGCCAGGGCGCGACAGGGGCCTACAATGAGCAGTTCTTC
CASSQGATGAYNEQFF
>TRBV20-1|few|TRBJ2-7|16|NA
TGCAGTGCTAGAAATCAAAAAAGGACGGCCACCTACGAGCAGTACTTC
CSARNQKRTATYEQYF
>TRBV20-1|NA|TRBJ2-5|16|TRBD2
TGCAGTGCGTCGACTAGCGGGAGGGCCGGAGGGGAGACCCAGTACTTC
CSASTSGRAGGETQYF
>TRBV11-2|NA|TRBJ2-2|18|NA
TGTGCCAGCAGCTTAGGTCCTACTCAGGCCAGCTTCGGCGGGGAGCTGTTTTTT
CASSLGPTQASFGGELFF
>TRBV12-3/TRBV12-4|NA|TRBJ2-7|14|NA
TGTGCCAGCACCCTAGGGGGGACATTCTACGAGCAGTACTTC
CASTLGGTFYEQYF
>TRBV20-1|NA|TRBJ2-7|13|NA
TGCGGTGCTAGAAGTCTAGCATCCTACGAGCAGTACTTC
CGARSLASYEQYF
>TRBV2|NA|TRBJ2-1|14|TRBD2
TGTGCCTTTCGGGGGGGAGGGTTCTTAAATGAGCAGTTCTTC
CAFRGGGFLNEQFF
>TRBV27|few|TRBJ2-1|15|NA
TGTGCCAGCATTGGTCAAAAGGGACCTTACAATGAGCAGTTCTTC
CASIGQKGPYNEQFF
>TRBV20-1|NA|TRBJ1-1|12|NA
TGCAGTGCTAAAACCTTAAACACTGAAGCTTTCTTT
CSAKTLNTEAFF
>TRBV7-9|NA|TRBJ2-1|20|TRBD1
TGTGCCAGCAGCTTAGGTCCCGGACAGGGGAGGAGCCCCTCGTGGAATGAGCAGTTCTTC
CASSLGPGQGRSPSWNEQFF
>TRBV7-9|NA|TRBJ2-1|14|TRBD1
TGTGCCAGCAGCTCCCGGGACAGGAACAATGAGCAGTTCTTC
CASSSRDRNNEQFF
>TRBV7-2|NA|TRBJ2-1|14|NA
TGTGCCAGCAGCTTAGAACGAGGGTACGATGAGCAGTTCTTC
CASSLERGYDEQFF
>TRBV20-1|NA|TRBJ2-7|18|TRBD2
TGCAGTGCTACCGGACAGGGAGGACTAGCGGGAGGCTCCTACGAGCAGTACTTC
CSATGQGGLAGGSYEQYF
>TRBV7-2|NA|TRBJ2-1|13|TRBD2
TGTGCCAGCAGCTTAGGGACTAGCGGTCGGGAGTTCTTC
CASSLGTSGREFF
>TRBV7-2|few|TRBJ2-1|14|TRBD1
TGTGCCAGCAGCTTAGAGACAGGGGGGGATGAGCAGTTCTTC
CASSLETGGDEQFF
>TRBV11-2|NA|TRBJ2-7|15|NA
TGTGCCAGCAGCTTAGGCGGGACCGTCAGCTACGAGCAGTACTTC
CASSLGGTVSYEQYF
>TRBV6-2/TRBV6-3|NA|TRBJ2-1|15|TRBD2
TGTGCCAGCACCCAAGCGGGATTATCCTACAATGAGCAGTTCTTC
CASTQAGLSYNEQFF
>TRBV6-2/TRBV6-3|NA|TRBJ2-3|13|TRBD1
TGTGCCAGCAATCGACAGGGCCAGGGACCCCAGTATTTT
CASNRQGQGPQYF
>TRBV28|NA|TRBJ2-7|16|TRBD1
TGTGCCAGCAGTTTTGGGACAGGGATCAGCTCCTACGAGCAGTACTTC
CASSFGTGISSYEQYF
>TRBV14|few|TRBJ2-1|15|NA
TGTGCCAGCAGCCAGTTGGGGGCGACTAGTAATGAGCAGTTCTTC
CASSQLGATSNEQFF
>TRBV11-2|NA|TRBJ2-7|15|NA
TGTGCCAGCAGCTTATCATTTGGGCAGCTTTACGAGCAGTACTTC
CASSLSFGQLYEQYF